These T cell receptor beta chains were read from a single sample in a study of T cell changes during pregnancy in multiple sclerosis. Repertoires were generated with immunoSEQ multiplex PCR, while TCRdb's copy carries only in-frame clones and drops some. The table includes about 100,000 clones, approximately 90% detected once. Sequenced material: peripheral blood, taken after pregnancy. These receptors originate from a female donor with multiple sclerosis, enrolled in a pregnancy study. CDR3s include the opening cysteine and the closing phenylalanine or tryptophan. D genes are given only for firm matches. Clone size is not always given. Where it is, it says once, few, many or a class for expanded clones.

-	TRBJ2-7	TRBV28	TRBD2	CAFGTSGYEQYF	TGTGCCTTCGGGACTAGCGGTTACGAGCAGTACTTC
-	TRBJ1-4	TRBV5-6	TRBD1	CASSLERGQGNEKLFF	TGTGCCAGCAGCTTGGAAAGGGGGCAAGGTAATGAAAAACTGTTTTTT
-	TRBJ2-7	TRBV13	TRBD2	CASSMWGEGLHYEQYF	TGTGCCAGCAGCATGTGGGGGGAGGGATTACACTACGAGCAGTACTTC
-	TRBJ2-1	TRBV5-1	TRBD2	CASTWTSGLNEQFF	TGCGCCAGCACGTGGACTAGCGGTCTCAATGAGCAGTTCTTC
-	TRBJ2-7	TRBV11-2	-	CASRRQGTGGEQYF	TGTGCCAGCAGACGACAGGGGACGGGAGGCGAGCAGTACTTC
-	TRBJ2-7	TRBV30	-	CAWSVRIGGLDEKQYF	TGTGCCTGGAGTGTACGCATCGGTGGGCTTGACGAAAAGCAGTACTTC
-	TRBJ1-1	TRBV5-1	TRBD1	CASSRTGGSTEAFF	TGCGCCAGCAGCCGGACAGGGGGAAGTACTGAAGCTTTCTTT
few	TRBJ2-1	TRBV5-4	TRBD2	CASTTGAGRGNEQFF	TGTGCCAGCACCACTGGCGCCGGGAGGGGCAATGAGCAGTTCTTC
-	TRBJ2-7	TRBV12-1	-	CASSSAGRRKGEQYF	TGTGCCAGCAGCTCCGCAGGGAGGAGGAAAGGCGAGCAGTACTTC
-	TRBJ2-1	TRBV6-5	-	CASNSPGLPAGEQFF	TGTGCCAGCAACTCCCCGGGCCTCCCGGCGGGTGAGCAGTTCTTC
-	TRBJ2-7	TRBV30	TRBD1	CAWRQGRPYEQYF	TGTGCCTGGAGACAGGGGCGACCATACGAGCAGTACTTC
-	TRBJ1-2	TRBV6-5	-	CASSYGSGKYYGYTF	TGTGCCAGCAGTTATGGGTCAGGGAAGTACTATGGCTACACCTTC
-	TRBJ1-5	TRBV6-1	-	CASSPDSMNQPQHF	TGTGCCAGCAGCCCGGACAGTATGAATCAGCCCCAGCATTTT
-	TRBJ1-2	TRBV2	-	CASSEREGWDGGYTF	TGTGCCAGCAGTGAAAGGGAGGGGTGGGACGGGGGCTACACCTTC
-	TRBJ2-3	TRBV4-1	-	CASSPLTTLTDTQYF	TGCGCCAGCAGCCCCCTCACGACTCTCACAGATACGCAGTATTTT
-	TRBJ2-2	TRBV19	-	CASSMRLQTGELFF	TGTGCCAGTAGTATGAGGCTTCAGACCGGGGAGCTGTTTTTT
few	TRBJ2-2	TRBV4-2	TRBD1	CASSQVQGDTGELFF	TGTGCCAGCAGCCAAGTACAGGGGGACACCGGGGAGCTGTTTTTT
-	TRBJ2-1	TRBV29-1	TRBD2	CSVVWRGLAGQDYNEQFF	TGCAGCGTTGTTTGGCGGGGACTAGCGGGACAAGACTACAATGAGCAGTTCTTC
-	TRBJ2-2	TRBV28	-	CASSLYRDTGELFF	TGTGCCAGCAGTCTATACAGGGACACCGGGGAGCTGTTTTTT
-	TRBJ2-6	TRBV5-1	-	CASSLGQISGANVLTF	TGCGCCAGCAGCCTTGGACAGATCTCTGGGGCCAACGTCCTGACTTTC
-	TRBJ2-7	TRBV30	-	CAWSPTQHRSLPYEQYF	TGTGCCTGGAGTCCCACCCAACATCGTTCGCTTCCCTACGAGCAGTACTTC
-	TRBJ2-5	TRBV4-1	TRBD1	CASSQEGQGWEETQYF	TGCGCCAGCAGCCAAGAGGGACAGGGGTGGGAAGAGACCCAGTACTTC
-	TRBJ1-4	TRBV6-1	TRBD1	CASSEKTGENEKLFF	TGTGCCAGCAGTGAAAAGACAGGGGAAAATGAAAAACTGTTTTTT